One sample yielded the 20 T cell receptor beta chains listed below, sequenced in a study of T-cell memory formation after mild COVID-19. TCRdb re-analysed the 5' RACE reads in MiXCR, keeping a single row per CDR3 protein. Here the sample spans approximately 35,000 distinct CDR3 sequences, around 21% being singletons. Sample: PBMCs or a T cell subset sorted from them (not recorded which). All receptors come from an adult who had mild COVID-19 (a few samples of this study predate the infection). Cell type and time point are not known.

This clonotype was picked up many times. The rearrangement links TRBV23-1 to TRBJ2-7, with D maybe TRBD1 (5 bases). TRBV23-1 is an open reading frame, and its role is uncertain. The CDR3 spans 14 residues. Trimming left V 7 bases short and J 0 bases short, with 13 bases between. This chain's CDR3 is CASTTGDGSYEQYF. CDR3 nucleotide sequence: TGCGCCAGCACCACAGGTGATGGCTCCTACGAGCAGTACTTC.

This clonotype has at least ten counts. J is TRBJ1-5 and V is TRBV5-1; TRBD1 matches at 10 bases. Per germline, CDR1 SGHRS and CDR2 YFSETQ. This CDR3 has 15 residues. Germline trimming cut 4 bases from V and 2 bases from J; bases unmatched to any gene: 3. CDR3 residues: CASSPGTGGNQPQHF. The CDR3 bases are TGCGCCAGCAGCCCCGGGACAGGGGGCAATCAGCCCCAGCATTTT.

There are many counts of this clonotype. The chain uses TRBV11-1 and TRBJ2-3; a weak D match, TRBD1 (6 bases). With 6 bases removed from V and 4 bases from J, the gap between germline ends came to 17 bases. Germline CDR1 reads SGHAT; CDR2 reads FQDESV (reference sequence). The CDR3 totals 15 residues. The CDR3 DNA is TGTGCCAGCAGAAGGACAGAATCCAACCCAGATACGCAGTATTTT. Translation: CASRRTESNPDTQYF.

This clonotype was counted ten times or more. This rearrangement joins TRBV12-3 or TRBV12-4 to TRBJ2-1; a possible D gene is TRBD2 (5 bases). The CDR3 covers 15 residues. Trimming stripped 2 bases from V and 5 bases from J, with 13 bases between. The CDR3 here is CASSLSGSLNNEQFF. CDR3 in DNA: TGTGCCAGCAGTTTATCGGGGAGTCTTAACAATGAGCAGTTCTTC.

The V call is TRBV29-1, the J call TRBJ2-7, with no clear D. The CDR3 is 11 amino acids. Trimming took 6 bases from V and 4 from J, leaving 10 bases between them. In germline, CDR1 is SQVTM, CDR2 ANQGSEA. CDR3 nucleotide sequence: TGCAGCGTAGGTCGGCCTTACGAGCAGTACTTC. It encodes CSVGRPYEQYF.

The sample holds many counts of this clonotype. The chain links TRBV25-1 to TRBJ2-3; 12 nucleotides match TRBD2. CDR3 length: 16 amino acids. V gave up 4 bases and J gave up 7 bases; unmatched junction bases: 9. Germline CDR1 is MGHDK and CDR2 is SYGVNS. The CDR3 DNA reads TGTGCCAGCAGTGTTGGAGCTAGCGGGGGGGCGAATACGCAGTATTTT. As protein: CASSVGASGGANTQYF.

V gene TRBV25-1 combines with J gene TRBJ1-4; 10 bases align to TRBD1. This CDR3 has 17 residues. J was trimmed by 4 bases and V by 0 bases; bases with no gene match: 5. Germline V gene sequence: CDR1 MGHDK, CDR2 SYGVNS. The CDR3: CASSEYGDRGRNEKLFF. Here the CDR3 DNA reads TGTGCCAGCAGTGAATACGGGGACAGGGGCCGTAATGAAAAACTGTTTTTT.

This clonotype was observed at least ten times. This rearrangement joins TRBV7-2 to TRBJ2-3, with D unclear. Germline V gives CDR1 SGHTA, CDR2 FQGNSA. Trimming cost V 1 base and J 2 bases, with 7 bases left between them. The CDR3 contains 14 residues. CDR3 in amino acids: CASSLGRITDTQYF. Here the CDR3 DNA reads TGTGCCAGCAGCTTAGGCAGGATCACAGATACGCAGTATTTT.

This clonotype appeared many times. J is TRBJ2-7 and V is TRBV7-8; 10 bases are shared with TRBD2. CDR1 and CDR2 (germline): SGHVS, FQNEAQ. This CDR3 is built from 15 residues. V shed 5 bases, J shed 7 bases, and the junction held 11 bases outside the gene matches. The CDR3 DNA reads TGTGCCAGCAGCCCCGAGGGAGCGGGAGGGAAGGAGCAGTACTTC. This sequence encodes CASSPEGAGGKEQYF.

The table lists this clonotype with many counts. This chain links TRBV2 with TRBJ2-5, with D maybe TRBD2 (6 bases). The ends were cut back, 2 bases at V and 3 bases at J, with 19 bases in the middle. This CDR3 region has 17 residues. CDR1 SNHLY and CDR2 FYNNEI come from the germline V gene. CDR3 in DNA: TGTGCCAGCAGTGAAAGAAAGACTAGTAGGCCGAAAGAGACCCAGTACTTC. Protein: CASSERKTSRPKETQYF.

The genes are TRBV4-1 and TRBJ2-7, with TRBD1 identical over 10 bases. CDR1 is MGHRA and CDR2 is YSYEKL in the germline V gene. The CDR3 extends over 13 amino acids. Losses at the gene ends were 8 bases for V and 0 bases for J; bases not matched to a gene: 1. CDR3 protein: CASRDRGSYEQYF. The DNA for the CDR3 is TGCGCCAGCCGGGACAGGGGCTCCTACGAGCAGTACTTC.

The J gene is TRBJ1-1, the V gene TRBV7-3; perhaps TRBD1 as D (5 bases). V lost 2 bases and J lost 3, with 7 bases in between. This CDR3 contains 13 residues. Germline loops: CDR1 SGHTA, CDR2 FQGTGA. CDR3 in DNA: TGTGCCAGCAGCTTACAGGGCTACACTGAAGCTTTCTTT. It codes for CASSLQGYTEAFF.

This clonotype was observed many times. The V call is TRBV24-1, the J call TRBJ2-5; possibly TRBD1 or TRBD2 for D (5 bases each). V was shortened by 4 bases and J by 5 bases, with 13 bases between the two germline ends. The CDR3 covers 14 residues. Germline CDR1 and CDR2: KGHDR and SFDVKD. DNA for the CDR3: TGTGCCACCAGTGACACAGGAGCGGTGGAGACCCAGTACTTC. The encoded protein is CATSDTGAVETQYF.

The chain combines TRBV4-1 with TRBJ1-1; possibly TRBD1 for D (6 bases). The CDR3 consists of 17 residues. Looked up from germline, CDR1 is MGHRA and CDR2 is YSYEKL. V was trimmed by 1 base and J by 0 bases, leaving 15 bases between them. CDR3 sequence: CASSQVGSQGMNTEAFF. The CDR3 nucleotides read TGCGCCAGCAGCCAAGTCGGGTCCCAGGGGATGAACACTGAAGCTTTCTTT.

This clonotype was seen at least ten times. The chain uses TRBV6-5 and TRBJ2-7; no clear D gene. From germline, CDR1 is MNHEY and CDR2 SVGAGI. Trimming pared 6 bases from V and 3 bases from J, leaving 9 bases between. There are 12 residues in the CDR3. The CDR3 DNA reads as TGTGCCAGCAGACGCGACATCTACGAGCAGTACTTC. Protein product: CASRRDIYEQYF.

The chain joins TRBV14 to TRBJ2-3; D might be TRBD2 (7 bases). There are 16 residues in the CDR3. The V end lost 2 bases, the J end lost 1 base, and 13 bases lay between the germline ends. Per the germline V gene, CDR1 is SGHDN and CDR2 is FVKESK. The CDR3 DNA is TGTGCCAGCAGCCAATGGGGGGGGCAGCGCACAGATACGCAGTATTTT. It yields the protein CASSQWGGQRTDTQYF.

The table lists this clonotype with many counts. The V and J genes are TRBV7-2 and TRBJ2-3; D is unclear. The V gene's germline CDR1 is SGHTA and CDR2 FQGNSA. This CDR3 contains 14 residues. Trimming took 5 bases from V and 4 from J, leaving 13 bases between them. The CDR3 loop reads CASSRKSEPDTQYF. CDR3 DNA: TGTGCCAGCAGCCGTAAATCAGAACCAGATACGCAGTATTTT. Together with reference TRBV7-2 and TRBJ2-3, the CDR3 gives the full variable domain: GAGVSQSPSNKVTEKGKDVELRCDPISGHTALYWYRQSLGQGLEFLIYFQGNSAPDKSGLPSDRFSAERTGGSVSTLTIQRTQQEDSAVYLCASSRKSEPDTQYFGPGTRLTVL.

In its sample, this clonotype was seen many times. The chain combines TRBV12-3 or TRBV12-4 with TRBJ1-1; no reliable D call. The CDR3 is 11 amino acids. V was clipped by 3 bases and J by 6 bases, with 5 bases between them. The CDR3 is CASSLSAEAFF. CDR3 nucleotides: TGTGCCAGCAGTTTGAGTGCTGAAGCTTTCTTT.

The V and J genes are TRBV9 and TRBJ2-5; 8 nucleotides line up with TRBD1. After removal of 0 bases from V and 5 bases from J, the junction contained 9 bases not matched to a gene. The germline gives CDR1 SGDLS, CDR2 YYNGEE. This CDR3 has 16 residues. This chain's CDR3 is CASSVASQGAGETQYF. CDR3 DNA sequence: TGTGCCAGCAGCGTAGCTTCCCAGGGGGCGGGGGAGACCCAGTACTTC.

This sequence joins TRBV5-1 and TRBJ2-5, with unresolved D. V shed 0 bases and J shed 5 bases, with 8 bases lying between them. Germline CDR1 and CDR2: SGHRS and YFSETQ. CDR3 length: 13 amino acids. CDR3 loop: CASSLEIPETQYF. In DNA, the CDR3 is TGCGCCAGCAGCTTGGAGATTCCCGAGACCCAGTACTTC.